This paragraph covers one T cell receptor (beta chain) sequence. Its antigen is unidentified. CDR3 length: 17 residues. Trimming removed 0 bases at V and 0 bases at J, with 12 bases between. A multiplex PCR was run with 60 Vbeta primers and 13 Jbeta primers. Using immunoSEQ multiplex PCR, the repertoire was profiled, and TCRdb retains in-frame clones only, with some absent. The profile shows about 170,000 clones, nearly 80% of them singletons. This specimen belongs to a study of cytomegalovirus exposure and HLA in healthy donors. Findings and limits, study-wide: The authors assumed roughly uniform sequencing depth across donors for presence/absence analyses. Previous analysis showed most TCR beta V segments were productive about 87% or about 30% of the time.

This chain joins TRBV23-1 and TRBJ1-5; no firm D call. TRBV23-1 belongs to the ORF category, with a function that is uncertain. Sample: PBMCs. The sequence came from a woman in her 50s in good health and CMV-seropositive. CDR3 nucleotide sequence: TGCGCCAGCAGTCAATCGATCAGGCCCTATAGCAATCAGCCCCAGCATTTT. Protein sequence: CASSQSIRPYSNQPQHF.